A selection of T cell receptor beta chains follows, all from one sample in a study of cytomegalovirus exposure and HLA in healthy donors. Profiled with immunoSEQ multiplex PCR; TCRdb holds only in-frame clones, not every one. The sample has some 200,000 clones, 90% to 95% seen once. What was sequenced was PBMCs. The receptors shown here come from a woman aged 18-29 years in good health and CMV-seronegative. Each CDR3 is given with its conserved first and last residue. Each record gives: J gene, clone size, D gene, CDR3 length, V gene, CDR3 DNA, CDR3 protein. D genes are given only for firm matches. Rows give clone size only sometimes, using once, few, many, or a class for an expanded clone.

TRBJ1-1 | - | TRBD1 | 15 | TRBV5-1 | TGCGCCAGCAGCTTGGCGGACAGGGGGAACACTGAAGCTTTCTTT | CASSLADRGNTEAFF
TRBJ2-3 | - | - | 14 | TRBV5-1 | TGCGCCAGCAGCTTGGACAGGGCCACAGATACGCAGTATTTT | CASSLDRATDTQYF
TRBJ2-7 | - | - | 13 | TRBV2 | TGTGCCAGCAGGGGGGACTGGGGATACGAGCAGTACTTC | CASRGDWGYEQYF
TRBJ2-6 | once | - | 16 | TRBV7-2 | TGTGCCAGCAGCTTAGAGAGGGCAGCTGGGGCCAACGTCCTGACTTTC | CASSLERAAGANVLTF
TRBJ1-2 | - | TRBD1 | 13 | TRBV30 | TGTGCCTGGAGAGGGACAGGGGATCGGGGCTACACCTTC | CAWRGTGDRGYTF
TRBJ1-2 | - | TRBD1 | 16 | TRBV6-4 | TGTGCCAGCAGCCGTGATGCCGGGACAGGGGACTATGGCTACACCTTC | CASSRDAGTGDYGYTF
TRBJ2-2 | - | TRBD2 | 15 | TRBV30 | TGTGCCTGGGGACTAGCGGGAGCTATCACCGGGGAGCTGTTTTTT | CAWGLAGAITGELFF
TRBJ1-2 | - | - | 12 | TRBV27 | TGTGCCAGCAGTGTCCGGGGATATGGCTACACCTTC | CASSVRGYGYTF
TRBJ2-5 | - | - | 16 | TRBV7-9 | TGTGCCAGCAGACACCGCCCGGGACACAAACAAGAGACCCAGTACTTC | CASRHRPGHKQETQYF
TRBJ2-7 | once | TRBD1 | 14 | TRBV6-4 | TGTGCCAGCAGAAGGGACAGGACTTCCTACGAGCAGTACTTC | CASRRDRTSYEQYF
TRBJ2-2 | - | TRBD2 | 17 | TRBV7-9 | TGTGCCAGCCTCGACTTTCTAGCGGGAGGGCCTCGAGGGGAGCTGTTTTTT | CASLDFLAGGPRGELFF
TRBJ2-1 | - | TRBD2 | 15 | TRBV6-4 | TGTGCCAGCAGTGGGAGCGGGAGGGCCAACGATGAGCAGTTCTTC | CASSGSGRANDEQFF
TRBJ2-7 | - | TRBD1 | 15 | TRBV9 | TGTGCCAGCAGCGTAGGGGGACAGGGCCCCGACGAGCAGTACTTC | CASSVGGQGPDEQYF
TRBJ1-4 | - | - | 14 | TRBV7-9 | TGTGCCAGCAGCTTAGTAGATCCAAATGAAAAACTGTTTTTT | CASSLVDPNEKLFF
TRBJ1-3 | - | - | 15 | TRBV27 | TGTGCCAGCAGTTTATGGGGGCGCGAAGGAAACACCATATATTTT | CASSLWGREGNTIYF
TRBJ1-2 | - | - | 13 | TRBV30 | TGTGCCTGGAGTGTATGGCAAATTTATGGCTACACCTTC | CAWSVWQIYGYTF
TRBJ2-1 | - | - | 15 | TRBV18 | TGTGCCAGCTCACCACGGCCAGGGTCATTAGGTGAGCAGTTCTTC | CASSPRPGSLGEQFF
TRBJ2-5 | - | TRBD2 | 18 | TRBV5-4 | TGTGCCAGCAGCTCCCTCCGACTAGCGGTGGCGTCTAAAGAGACCCAGTACTTC | CASSSLRLAVASKETQYF
TRBJ2-1 | - | TRBD2 | 21 | TRBV12-5 | TGTGCTAGTGGTTTGGCCCTAGGGGGACTAGCGGGATTAGGGGCGGGCAATGAGCAGTTCTTC | CASGLALGGLAGLGAGNEQFF
TRBJ2-1 | - | - | 13 | TRBV10-1 | TGCGCCAGCAGAGCCGGGAAGGGCAATGAGCAGTTCTTC | CASRAGKGNEQFF
TRBJ1-5 | - | - | 13 | TRBV5-4 | TGTGCCAGCAGCCTGTTCTCAAACGGGCCCCAGCATTTT | CASSLFSNGPQHF
TRBJ2-1 | once | - | 13 | TRBV6-5 | TGTGCCAGCAGCCTTCGACTAGACTATGAGCAGTTCTTC | CASSLRLDYEQFF
TRBJ2-2 | - | - | 14 | TRBV19 | TGTGCCAGCTCGGGACTTAGAAACACCGGGGAGCTGTTTTTT | CASSGLRNTGELFF
TRBJ2-7 | - | - | 11 | TRBV5-1 | TGCGCCAGCAGCTCAACCTACGAGCAGTACTTC | CASSSTYEQYF
TRBJ2-3 | - | - | 13 | TRBV2 | TGTGCCAGCAGTGAAGCGAATGGGGGACTGCAGTATTTT | CASSEANGGLQYF
TRBJ2-7 | - | - | 12 | TRBV7-2 | TGTGCCAGCAGCGCTAGGGGGTACGAGCAGTACTTC | CASSARGYEQYF
TRBJ2-1 | - | - | 14 | TRBV5-1 | TGCGCCAGCAGCTTGGAAGCTGGACTAAATGAGCAGTTCTTC | CASSLEAGLNEQFF
TRBJ1-3 | - | TRBD1 | 14 | TRBV27 | TGTGCCAGCAGTTCCTACAGGGGAGGAAACACCATATATTTT | CASSSYRGGNTIYF
TRBJ2-7 | - | - | 16 | TRBV29-1 | TGCAGCGTTGGATTCTTGGTCATGGACGGGAAGGGAGAGCAGTACTTC | CSVGFLVMDGKGEQYF
TRBJ2-1 | - | - | 15 | TRBV2 | TGTGCCAGCAGTGAAGTTCGAGACTTCCACAATGAGCAGTTCTTC | CASSEVRDFHNEQFF
TRBJ2-3 | - | TRBD2 | 13 | TRBV25-1 | TGTGCCAGCACGAGGGCGGGGGAGGATACGCAGTATTTT | CASTRAGEDTQYF
TRBJ2-2 | - | TRBD1 | 14 | TRBV6-1 | TGTGCCAGCACTGAGACAGGGGTTCCCGGGGAGCTGTTTTTT | CASTETGVPGELFF
TRBJ2-4 | - | - | 13 | TRBV6-5 | TGTGCCAGCAGTTACTCGCGGTTAAACATTCAGTACTTC | CASSYSRLNIQYF
TRBJ2-7 | - | - | 16 | TRBV7-9 | TGTGCCAGCAGCCGTAGACAGGACCAGACCTCCTACGAGCAGTACTTC | CASSRRQDQTSYEQYF
TRBJ1-5 | - | TRBD1 | 19 | TRBV18 | TGTGCCAGCTCACCACGCCGGGACAGGGGTAATACAGGCAATCAGCCCCAGCATTTT | CASSPRRDRGNTGNQPQHF
TRBJ2-7 | - | - | 15 | TRBV6-1 | TGTGCCAGCAAGCCAGTACAGAGCCCCCTCTACGAGCAGTACTTC | CASKPVQSPLYEQYF
TRBJ2-7 | - | - | 15 | TRBV6-1 | TGTGCCAGCAGTGAAGCGGCGGTAAAGACCTACGAGCAGTACTTC | CASSEAAVKTYEQYF